The 24 T cell receptor beta chains in this list originate from one sample, sequenced in a study of cytomegalovirus exposure and HLA in healthy donors. The primer mix had 60 Vbeta and 13 Jbeta primers. Clones were read by immunoSEQ multiplex PCR, and TCRdb kept only the in-frame ones, dropping some. In the table there are about 100,000 clones, 75% of which are singletons. The sample comprised PBMCs. Receptor source: a man aged 50 to 60 in good health and CMV-seronegative.

The chain combines TRBV6-5 with TRBJ2-7; D is possibly TRBD2 (5 bases). The CDR3 is 15 amino acids. V lost 6 bases and J lost 2, with 17 bases in between. The germline gives CDR1 MNHEY, CDR2 SVGAGI. This chain's CDR3 is CASRAEQRRTYEQYF. CDR3 DNA: TGTGCCAGCAGAGCGGAACAAAGGCGGACCTACGAGCAGTACTTC.

The chain couples TRBV4-2 to TRBJ1-4; D not certain. The CDR3 is 13 amino acids. Looked up from germline, CDR1 is LGHNA and CDR2 is YNFKEQ. V was trimmed by 1 base and J by 6 bases, leaving 6 bases between them. The CDR3 bases are TGTGCCAGCAGCCAAGTTCAGGATGAAAAACTGTTTTTT. Encoded protein: CASSQVQDEKLFF.

The J gene is TRBJ2-3, the V gene TRBV27; weak D call: TRBD2 (6 bases). This CDR3 is built from 13 residues. V was cut by 0 bases and J by 11 bases, with 12 bases left in between. Germline CDR1 reads MNHEY; CDR2 reads SMNVEV (reference sequence). This CDR3 reads CASSLSGGTEQYF. In DNA, the CDR3 is TGTGCCAGCAGTTTATCGGGTGGGACTGAGCAGTATTTT.

The genes are TRBV6-1 and TRBJ1-5; D call uncertain. The V gene's germline CDR1 is MNHNS and CDR2 SASEGT. Trimming removed 1 base at V and 3 bases at J, with 13 bases between. The CDR3 consists of 16 residues. CDR3 sequence: CASSEDSHVHNQPQHF. In nucleotides, the CDR3 is TGTGCCAGCAGTGAAGACTCCCATGTTCACAATCAGCCCCAGCATTTT.

The V and J genes are TRBV28 and TRBJ1-5; D perhaps matches TRBD1 (5 bases). The CDR3 consists of 15 residues. Germline V gene data show CDR1 as MDHEN and CDR2 as SYDVKM. Deletions cut 0 bases from V and 4 bases from J, with 10 bases between. Here the CDR3 DNA reads TGTGCCAGCAGTTTATGGGACACTATTAATCAGCCCCAGCATTTT. This sequence encodes CASSLWDTINQPQHF.

This clone is a singleton in its sample. At one end, the junction sequence differs from germline, possibly due to a read error. V gene TRBV4-1 combines with J gene TRBJ1-3, with D maybe TRBD1 (6 bases). Germline V lookup: CDR1 MGHRA, CDR2 YSYEKL. The CDR3 covers 15 residues. DNA for the CDR3: TGTGCCAGCGGATCTACAGGGAGTTCTGGAAACACCATATATTTT. Its translation is CASGSTGSSGNTIYF.

The V gene is TRBV5-1, the J gene TRBJ2-1; no clear D gene. Looked up from germline, CDR1 is SGHRS and CDR2 is YFSETQ. V lost 3 bases and J lost 11, with 12 bases in between. This CDR3 has 12 amino acids. The CDR3 DNA follows: TGCGCCAGCAGCTCTTCGAGCGTTAAGCAGTTCTTC. The encoded protein is CASSSSSVKQFF.

This clone showed up just once. The gene calls are TRBV5-1 and TRBJ2-1; D is possibly TRBD1 (5 bases). Germline values: CDR1 SGHRS, CDR2 YFSETQ. Trimming took 3 bases from V and 7 from J, leaving 8 bases between them. CDR3 length equals 12 residues. The CDR3 protein is CASSWPGNEQFF. CDR3 in DNA: TGCGCCAGCAGCTGGCCAGGGAATGAGCAGTTCTTC.

The genes are TRBV19 and TRBJ2-7, with TRBD2 as a possible D gene (6 bases). V lost 1 base to trimming and J lost 4 bases, with 14 bases between them. CDR1 LNHDA and CDR2 SQIVND come from the germline V gene (reference sequence). The CDR3 runs to 15 residues. The DNA for the CDR3 is TGTGCCAGTAGTATAGGGGCGGGACCCAGATACGAGCAGTACTTC. As protein: CASSIGAGPRYEQYF.

The chain carries TRBV19 and TRBJ1-5, with D unresolved. CDR1 is LNHDA, CDR2 SQIVND, per germline (reference sequence). CDR3 length equals 13 residues. V was clipped by 8 bases and J by 2 bases, with 10 bases between them. In DNA form, the CDR3 reads TGTGCCAGTTGTTGGGGAGGCAATCAGCCCCAGCATTTT. Translation: CASCWGGNQPQHF.

With respect to this clone: Mismatch with germline at one junction end may stem from a read error. J is TRBJ2-3 and V is TRBV19; a weak D match, TRBD1 (6 bases). Looked up from germline, CDR1 is LNHDA and CDR2 is SQIVND (reference sequence). CDR3 length: 12 residues. The CDR3 nucleotides read TGTGCCACCGGAATCCCCGACAGGCCTCTTCGTTTT. Its translation is CATGIPDRPLRF.

This chain links TRBV30 with TRBJ2-5; unclear D gene. Per germline, CDR1 GTSNPN and CDR2 SVGIG (reference sequence). This CDR3 region has 13 residues. Trimming shortened V by 6 bases and J by 1 base, and 12 bases separated the two germline ends. The CDR3 reads CACSLGPQETQYF. The CDR3 DNA follows: TGTGCCTGTAGCTTAGGCCCCCAAGAGACCCAGTACTTC.

The chain combines TRBV28 with TRBJ2-1, with TRBD1 as a possible D gene (6 bases). V was trimmed by 5 bases and J by 7 bases, leaving 18 bases between them. Germline V gives CDR1 MDHEN, CDR2 SYDVKM. The CDR3 length is 15 residues. CDR3 protein: CASSPRTVLGNEQFF. The CDR3 bases are TGTGCCAGCAGTCCCCGGACAGTCTTGGGGAATGAGCAGTTCTTC.

This CDR3 is CASSLIGGRADTQYF. CDR3 nucleotide sequence: TGCGCCAGCAGCTTGATCGGTGGGAGGGCAGATACGCAGTATTTT. The V and J genes are TRBV5-1 and TRBJ2-3; TRBD2 agrees at 7 bases. This CDR3 is built from 15 residues. V lost 1 base and J lost 4; bases outside the gene matches: 6. In germline, CDR1 is SGHRS, CDR2 YFSETQ.

The rearrangement links TRBV30 to TRBJ1-5, with unresolved D. In germline, CDR1 is GTSNPN, CDR2 SVGIG (reference sequence). Trimming left V 4 bases short and J 7 bases short, with 26 bases between. This CDR3 is 17 amino acids long. This chain's CDR3 is CAWNTGVGAITGQPQHF. In DNA form, the CDR3 reads TGTGCCTGGAATACCGGGGTCGGCGCTATCACGGGGCAGCCCCAGCATTTT. Together with reference TRBV30 and TRBJ1-5, the CDR3 gives the full variable domain: SQTIHQWPATLVQPVGSPLSLECTVEGTSNPNLYWYRQAAGRGLQLLFYSVGIGQISSEVPQNLSASRPQDRQFILSSKKLLLSDSGFYLCAWNTGVGAITGQPQHFGDGTRLSIL.

The chain recombines TRBV29-1 with TRBJ2-2; D not resolved. Deletions cut 4 bases from V and 4 bases from J, with 13 bases between. There are 14 residues in the CDR3. Germline values: CDR1 SQVTM, CDR2 ANQGSEA. In nucleotides, the CDR3 is TGCAGCGTTGGAGAACAGTTTTCCACCGGGGAGCTGTTTTTT. Translated: CSVGEQFSTGELFF.

V usage is TRBV4-2 and J usage is TRBJ2-7, with 9 bases fitting TRBD1. The junction had 6 bases not matched to a gene; V was cut back by 3 bases and J by 6 bases. In germline, CDR1 is LGHNA, CDR2 YNFKEQ. The CDR3 contains 14 residues. The DNA for the CDR3 is TGTGCCAGCAGCCACCCGGGACAGGGAGGCGAGCAGTACTTC. It yields the protein CASSHPGQGGEQYF.

The chain employs TRBV7-3 and TRBJ2-3; TRBD2 matches 11 bases. The V and J ends lost 6 bases and 0 bases, in that order; junction bases with no gene match: 2. This CDR3 spans 15 amino acids. From germline, CDR1 is SGHTA and CDR2 FQGTGA. CDR3 bases: TGTGCCAGCAGACTAGCGGGGGCGAGCACAGATACGCAGTATTTT. It yields the protein CASRLAGASTDTQYF.

This chain connects TRBV9 to TRBJ2-7; possibly TRBD2 for D (6 bases). Germline lookup yields CDR1 SGDLS and CDR2 YYNGEE. Trimming took 3 bases from V and 3 from J, leaving 19 bases between them. The CDR3 extends over 16 amino acids. DNA for the CDR3: TGTGCCAGCAGCGAGTCGTCCGGGACTCATAACTACGAGCAGTACTTC. It specifies CASSESSGTHNYEQYF. The full variable domain, rest sourced from reference TRBV9 and TRBJ2-7, is DSGVTQTPKHLITATGQRVTLRCSPRSGDLSVYWYQQSLDQGLQFLIQYYNGEERAKGNILERFSAQQFPDLHSELNLSSLELGDSALYFCASSESSGTHNYEQYFGPGTRLTVT.

The chain carries TRBV10-3 and TRBJ2-7, with D possibly TRBD2 on 5 matching bases. V was trimmed by 7 bases and J by 5 bases, leaving 12 bases between them. Germline values: CDR1 ENHRY, CDR2 SYGVKD. This CDR3 has 12 amino acids. CDR3 in amino acids: CAIKSSFDEQYF. The CDR3 DNA is TGTGCCATCAAGTCTAGCTTCGACGAGCAGTACTTC.

This clone appeared once. The chain joins TRBV28 to TRBJ2-7; TRBD2 matches at 11 bases. The CDR3 has 16 residues. The germline V gene encodes CDR1 MDHEN and CDR2 SYDVKM. With 6 bases clipped from V and 0 bases from J, the junction kept 7 bases outside the gene matches. The CDR3 sequence: CASSLGTSGLSYEQYF. The CDR3 nucleotides read TGTGCCAGCAGCCTAGGGACTAGCGGACTCTCCTACGAGCAGTACTTC.

The V and J genes are TRBV10-3 and TRBJ1-2, with D possibly matching TRBD1 (5 bases). The V and J ends lost 2 bases and 7 bases respectively, with 14 bases between them. CDR3 length equals 14 residues. Germline V gene sequence: CDR1 ENHRY, CDR2 SYGVKD. CDR3 nucleotide sequence: TGTGCCATCAGTGAGATCGAGGGGAGGGCTGGCTACACCTTC. Its protein product is CAISEIEGRAGYTF.

The V call is TRBV19, the J call TRBJ1-5; possibly TRBD1 for D (5 bases). The CDR3 extends over 16 amino acids. Trimming removed 3 bases from V and 4 bases from J, with 16 bases in between. The germline V gene has CDR1 LNHDA and CDR2 SQIVND (reference sequence). The CDR3 DNA is TGTGCCAGTAGTATTTCGGGGGGAATGCTTAATCAGCCCCAGCATTTT. It yields the protein CASSISGGMLNQPQHF.

The V call is TRBV6-5, the J call TRBJ2-3; 9 bases map to TRBD1. Germline V gives CDR1 MNHEY, CDR2 SVGAGI. V shed 4 bases and J 5 bases; nucleotides not matched to a gene: 7. The CDR3 is 15 residues long. This CDR3 reads CASSSTGGARDTQYF. As DNA, the CDR3 is TGTGCCAGCAGTTCTACAGGGGGCGCGAGAGATACGCAGTATTTT.